This T cell receptor (beta chain) was recovered during a study of T cell repertoires in cytomegalovirus infection. At the level of the study: HLA-C-restricted CMV epitopes, recently identified, and well-studied HLA-B-restricted ones were used by the study. Public signatures in TCR beta pointed to CMV infection and matching HLA type.

On this clonotype itself: Its antigen is not known.

V was clipped by 1 base and J by 1 base, with 7 bases between them. This CDR3 spans 15 amino acids. General study findings and limits: Summed frequency of shared TCR beta families picked out CMV carriers who also had the relevant HLA.

TCRdb analysed the reads with MiXCR anew, one entry per CDR3 protein. Of some 350,000 distinct CDR3 sequences in the sample, approximately 32% were seen once. The chain has TRBV12-3 or TRBV12-4 and TRBJ2-2; a weak D match, TRBD1 (5 bases). This specimen consisted of cultured PBMCs, obtained from culture after CMV antigen stimulation. The TCR sequence derives from a human donor in good health (CMV status not recorded). Some clones in this sample may be carry-over from other donors' samples. CDR3 loop: CASSLVQGNTGELFF. In DNA form, the CDR3 reads TGTGCCAGCAGTTTAGTGCAGGGGAACACCGGGGAGCTGTTTTTT.